These 5 T cell receptor beta chains originate from one sample sequenced in a study of identical twins (dated by TCRdb to the mid-2010s). The library was produced with 5' RACE. The instrument was an Illumina HiSeq 2000. TCRdb handled the public reads itself, with Q25 trimming in fastp and clone calling in MiXCR, and kept productive beta chains. Every CDR3 protein is listed once, alongside the most common genes and DNA of its rows. Across this sample there are about 530,000 distinct CDR3 sequences, with 20% to 25% seen only once. The leading ten clones occupy 0.4% to 0.6% of the sample. This same sample was also part of a study on yellow fever vaccine responses in identical twins.

Material for sequencing was CD4+ T cells sorted from blood. The receptors come from a woman between 18 and 30 years old in good health.

This clonotype was detected ten times or more. J is TRBJ2-5 and V is TRBV12-3 or TRBV12-4; D gene unclear. The CDR3 sequence is 12 residues long. With 7 bases removed from V and 5 bases from J, the gap between germline ends came to 11 bases. The DNA for the CDR3 is TGTGCCAGCACCTACTCTATGGAGACCCAGTACTTC. This translates into CASTYSMETQYF.

This clonotype was picked up a small number of times. The genes are TRBV6-5 and TRBJ2-7, with D uncertain. Germline V lookup: CDR1 MNHEY, CDR2 SVGAGI. V lost 0 bases and J 2 bases, leaving 14 bases between the germline ends. The CDR3 is 16 amino acids. The CDR3 reads CASSYSGMVTTYEQYF. CDR3 coding DNA: TGTGCCAGCAGTTACTCGGGCATGGTGACCACCTACGAGCAGTACTTC.

This rearrangement joins TRBV7-9 to TRBJ2-2; 8 nucleotides match TRBD1. Germline lookup yields CDR1 SEHNR and CDR2 FQNEAQ (reference sequence). Trimming took 4 bases from V and 4 from J; bases not matched to a gene: 5. The CDR3 covers 15 residues. The CDR3 DNA reads as TGTGCCAGCAGCTCTGGACAGGGCGTCACCGGGGAGCTGTTTTTT. Protein sequence: CASSSGQGVTGELFF.

V is TRBV9 and J is TRBJ2-5, with D uncertain. Germline CDR1 is SGDLS and CDR2 is YYNGEE. The CDR3 loop spans 14 amino acids. V lost 0 bases, J lost 2 bases, and 8 bases lay in between. CDR3 region: CASSVGVSQETQYF. The DNA of the CDR3 is TGTGCCAGCAGCGTAGGGGTCAGTCAAGAGACCCAGTACTTC.

This clonotype has just a few counts. This rearrangement joins TRBV20-1 to TRBJ2-3, with 9 bases fitting TRBD2. CDR1 is DFQATT and CDR2 is SNEGSKA in the germline V gene (reference sequence). The CDR3 covers 15 residues. This chain's CDR3 is CTPAGSGGTTDTQYF. The CDR3 DNA reads TGCACCCCGGCGGGGAGCGGGGGGACCACAGATACGCAGTATTTT.